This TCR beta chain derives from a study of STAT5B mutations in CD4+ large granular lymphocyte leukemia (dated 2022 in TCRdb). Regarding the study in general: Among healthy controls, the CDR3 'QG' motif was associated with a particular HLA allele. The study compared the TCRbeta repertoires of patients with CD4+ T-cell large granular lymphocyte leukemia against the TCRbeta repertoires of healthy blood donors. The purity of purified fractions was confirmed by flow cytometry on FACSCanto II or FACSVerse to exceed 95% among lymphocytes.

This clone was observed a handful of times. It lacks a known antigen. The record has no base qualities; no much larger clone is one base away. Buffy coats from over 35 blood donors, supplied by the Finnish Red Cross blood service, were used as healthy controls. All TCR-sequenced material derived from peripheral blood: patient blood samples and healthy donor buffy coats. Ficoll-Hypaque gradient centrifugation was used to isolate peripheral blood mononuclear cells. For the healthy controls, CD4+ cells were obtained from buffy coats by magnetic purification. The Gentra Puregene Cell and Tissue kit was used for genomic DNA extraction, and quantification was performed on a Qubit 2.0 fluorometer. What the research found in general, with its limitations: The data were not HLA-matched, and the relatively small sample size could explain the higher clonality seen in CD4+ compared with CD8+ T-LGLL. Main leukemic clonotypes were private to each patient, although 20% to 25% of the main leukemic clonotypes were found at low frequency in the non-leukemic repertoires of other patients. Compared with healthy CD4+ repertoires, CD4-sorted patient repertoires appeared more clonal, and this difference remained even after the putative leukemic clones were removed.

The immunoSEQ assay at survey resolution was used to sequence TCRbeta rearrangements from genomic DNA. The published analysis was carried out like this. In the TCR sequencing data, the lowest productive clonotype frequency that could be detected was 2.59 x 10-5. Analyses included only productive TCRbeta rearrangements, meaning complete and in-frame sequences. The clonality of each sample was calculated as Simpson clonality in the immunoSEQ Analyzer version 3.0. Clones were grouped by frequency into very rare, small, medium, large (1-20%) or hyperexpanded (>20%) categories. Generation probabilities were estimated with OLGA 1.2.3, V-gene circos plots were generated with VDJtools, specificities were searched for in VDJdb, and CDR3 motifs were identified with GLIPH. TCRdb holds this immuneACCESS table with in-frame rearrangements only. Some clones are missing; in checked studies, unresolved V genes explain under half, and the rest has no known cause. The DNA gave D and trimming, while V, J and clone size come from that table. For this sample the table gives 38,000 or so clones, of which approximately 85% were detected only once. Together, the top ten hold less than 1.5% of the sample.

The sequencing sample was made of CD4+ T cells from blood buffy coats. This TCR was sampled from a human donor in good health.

The CDR3 reads CASSQRQNTEAFF. The bases read TGTGCCAGCAGCCAACGACAGAACACTGAAGCTTTCTTT. In this chain, TRBV7-9 is recombined with TRBJ1-1; no confident D gene assignment can be made. According to the germline V gene (reference sequence), CDR1 reads SEHNR and CDR2 reads FQNEAQ. Between the V and J ends, shortened by 5 bases and 1 base respectively, the junction contains 8 bases. The CDR3 goes from the cysteine to the phenylalanine over 13 residues. The read is trimmed to its CDR3 DNA, 39 bases read in frame from base 1.